The clone carrying this T cell receptor beta chain was observed a handful of times. Its antigen is as yet unknown. Researchers reported that TCR beta cDNA libraries carried unique molecular identifiers. Input of about 0.9 to 10 million T cells yielded 550,000 or so cDNA molecules. TCRdb re-called the PCR reads with MiXCR, one entry per CDR3 protein. The sample has over 700,000 distinct CDR3 sequences, approximately 30% seen once. This sample is part of a study of post-analysis software for immune sequencing data. About the research overall: There were relapsing-remitting, secondary progressive and progressive-relapsing multiple sclerosis among the disease courses included.

Notes on the study in general: In multiple sclerosis, normalized Chao1 diversity was significantly below that of controls. Batch-mates among the samples co-clustered strongly by F measure. Five or six TRBV segments, TRBV5-6, TRBV5-1 and TRBV20-1 among them, were found more frequent in patients than controls.

Germline assignment: CDR1 SGHRS and CDR2 YFSETQ. This CDR3 is built from 13 residues. Trimming pared 7 bases from V and 7 bases from J, leaving 14 bases between. Sequencing input: blood. The chain recombines TRBV5-1 with TRBJ1-4, with D perhaps matching TRBD1 (6 bases). This receptor was taken from a girl aged 10 to 17 with multiple sclerosis. The CDR3 DNA reads as TGCGCCAGCGGCCGGGACACTGGTGAAAAACTGTTTTTT. This encodes CASGRDTGEKLFF.